This paragraph covers one T cell receptor beta chain sequence. Its antigen is undetermined. This record comes from a study of cytomegalovirus exposure and HLA in healthy donors. PCR primers comprised 60 Vbeta and 13 Jbeta primers. Original handling: Tens of millions of unique TCR beta chains, approximately 11 million of them shared, were counted by a later analysis. Produced via immunoSEQ multiplex PCR; TCRdb's table is partial and in-frame only. From that table come the V and J calls and clone size; the DNA was used to work out D and trimming. The sample contains some 190,000 clones, around 87% of which appear only once. Healthy bone marrow donors made up the donors. Study observations and caveats: Associated with cytomegalovirus, according to the listing, were around 160 TCR beta chains.

Germline V CDR1 and CDR2: SGHTA, FQGNSA. The V and J ends lost 0 bases and 2 bases, in that order; junction bases with no gene match: 3. CDR3 length: 15 residues. The TCR originated in a man younger than 45 in good health and CMV-seronegative. The rearrangement joins TRBV7-2 to TRBJ2-5; 7 bases match TRBD2. Sequenced input: PBMCs. The DNA for the CDR3 is TGTGCCAGCAGCTTAGCGCACGGGGGGCAAGAGACCCAGTACTTC. It encodes CASSLAHGGQETQYF.